Shown below are 19 T cell receptor beta chains from a single sample sequenced in a study of blood T cell repertoires in COVID-19. TCRdb's copy holds only in-frame clones and misses some; the assay was immunoSEQ multiplex PCR. The repertoire includes 250,000 to 300,000 clones, about 87% of them detected once, and approximately 1.4% sits in the top ten. Sequencing was carried out using peripheral blood. The receptors come from a woman in her thirties or forties who had recovered from COVID-19.

This chain uses TRBV5-8 with TRBJ1-4, with 7 bases that match TRBD1. The length of the CDR3 is 15 residues. CDR1 and CDR2 from the germline V gene are SGHTS and YDEGEE. The V segment lost 3 bases and the J segment 2 bases; nucleotides outside the gene matches: 4. Written as DNA, the CDR3 is TGTGCCAGCAGCTGGGGGGACAGTACTAATGAAAAACTGTTTTTT. As protein: CASSWGDSTNEKLFF.

V is TRBV6-2 or TRBV6-3 and J is TRBJ1-1; D ambiguous. There are 14 residues in the CDR3. V dropped 2 bases and J dropped 1 base, with 8 bases sitting between them. Germline V gives CDR1 MNHEY, CDR2 SVGEGT. CDR3 DNA sequence: TGTGCCAGCAGTTACCCCTACGGGAACACTGAAGCTTTCTTT. Amino acid sequence: CASSYPYGNTEAFF.

The chain recombines TRBV19 with TRBJ1-2; tentative D call: TRBD1 (5 bases). The CDR3 runs to 14 residues. The V end was cut by 3 bases, the J end by 11 bases, with 19 bases between. Per the germline V gene, CDR1 is LNHDA and CDR2 is SQIVND (reference sequence). The CDR3 loop is CASSIPGRVGVYTF. The CDR3 DNA follows: TGTGCCAGTAGTATCCCTGGCAGGGTCGGTGTGTACACCTTC.

V gene TRBV30 combines with J gene TRBJ2-5; maybe TRBD2 (5 bases). CDR3 length: 14 residues. Germline CDR1 is GTSNPN and CDR2 is SVGIG (reference sequence). V was shortened by 4 bases and J by 1 base, with 13 bases between the two germline ends. CDR3 sequence reads: CAWNAEGLQETQYF. The CDR3, as DNA: TGTGCCTGGAACGCAGAGGGCCTCCAAGAGACCCAGTACTTC.

V gene TRBV6-5 combines with J gene TRBJ1-5, with 7 bases lining up with TRBD1. V shed 6 bases and J 4 bases; nucleotides not matched to a gene: 6. CDR1 is MNHEY and CDR2 is SVGAGI in the germline V gene. This CDR3 comprises 14 residues. The chain's CDR3 is CASRARQGNQPQHF. As DNA, the CDR3 is TGTGCCAGCAGGGCTAGACAGGGAAATCAGCCCCAGCATTTT.

The chain combines TRBV2 with TRBJ2-2; the D is unclear. This CDR3 has 18 residues. Looked up from germline, CDR1 is SNHLY and CDR2 is FYNNEI. V lost 4 bases and J 4 bases, leaving 22 bases between the germline ends. This CDR3 reads CASSVSLKRLGSTGELFF. DNA for the CDR3: TGTGCCAGCAGTGTCAGCCTAAAAAGGCTAGGAAGCACCGGGGAGCTGTTTTTT.

The chain uses TRBV2 and TRBJ2-5, with a tentative D call TRBD2 (5 bases). Trimming cost V 4 bases and J 5 bases, with 11 bases left between them. Germline V gene sequence: CDR1 SNHLY, CDR2 FYNNEI. The length of the CDR3 is 13 residues. The CDR3 DNA is TGTGCCAGCAGTGCATCCACGGGGGAGACCCAGTACTTC. It yields the protein CASSASTGETQYF.

The chain combines TRBV5-5 with TRBJ1-3; D unresolved. V lost 0 bases, J lost 2 bases, and 9 bases lay in between. This CDR3 comprises 15 residues. From germline, CDR1 is SGHKS and CDR2 YYEKEE (reference sequence). The CDR3 loop reads CASSLVGVAGNTIYF. The CDR3, as DNA: TGTGCCAGCAGCTTGGTCGGGGTCGCTGGAAACACCATATATTTT.

This chain connects TRBV7-2 to TRBJ2-2, with 7 nucleotides matching TRBD2. Germline lookup yields CDR1 SGHTA and CDR2 FQGNSA. Losses at the gene ends were 1 base for V and 6 bases for J; bases not matched to a gene: 2. CDR3 length: 14 amino acids. The CDR3 loop is CASSLGTSAGELFF. The CDR3 bases are TGTGCCAGCAGCTTAGGTACTAGCGCCGGGGAGCTGTTTTTT. The full variable domain, with the rest looked up from reference TRBV7-2 and TRBJ2-2, is GAGVSQSPSNKVTEKGKDVELRCDPISGHTALYWYRQSLGQGLEFLIYFQGNSAPDKSGLPSDRFSAERTGGSVSTLTIQRTQQEDSAVYLCASSLGTSAGELFFGEGSRLTVL.

The genes are TRBV18 and TRBJ1-3; D is undetermined. Trimming stripped 0 bases from V and 3 bases from J, with 12 bases between. The germline CDR1 and CDR2 sequences are KGHSH and LQKENI. The CDR3 runs 16 residues. The CDR3 bases are TGTGCCAGCTCACCACCGTCGACACGGGATGGAAACACCATATATTTT. Translated: CASSPPSTRDGNTIYF.

The rearrangement uses TRBV5-5 and TRBJ2-7; 11 bases fit TRBD1. J was trimmed by 5 bases and V by 4 bases; bases with no gene match: 5. CDR3 length: 14 residues. CDR1 and CDR2 from the germline V gene are SGHKS and YYEKEE (reference sequence). CDR3 loop: CASSAGQGADEQYF. The CDR3 DNA is TGTGCCAGCAGCGCCGGACAGGGGGCAGACGAGCAGTACTTC.

The gene calls are TRBV9 and TRBJ2-7, with D possibly matching TRBD2 (6 bases). The germline V and J ends were trimmed by 2 bases and 6 bases, with 15 bases remaining between them. Germline assignment: CDR1 SGDLS and CDR2 YYNGEE. The CDR3 contains 14 residues. CDR3 loop: CASSVRHNGGEQYF. CDR3 nucleotide sequence: TGTGCCAGCAGCGTTCGTCATAACGGGGGCGAGCAGTACTTC.

The chain links TRBV7-2 to TRBJ1-2; D is unclear. This CDR3 has 14 residues. Germline V gives CDR1 SGHTA, CDR2 FQGNSA. V lost 1 base and J lost 4, with 10 bases in between. The CDR3 nucleotides read TGTGCCAGCAGCTTAGGGAGGGCAGCCTATGGCTACACCTTC. This sequence encodes CASSLGRAAYGYTF.

Details on this clone: Other DNA sequences in the same sample also yield this CDR3. The chain combines TRBV4-3 with TRBJ1-1; TRBD1 might be the D (6 bases). Deletions cut 0 bases from V and 4 bases from J, with 12 bases between. Germline CDR1 and CDR2: LGHNA and YSLEER. CDR3 length: 15 residues. The CDR3 region has the DNA TGCGCCAGCAGCCAAGATGGGAGAGGGGGCACTGAAGCTTTCTTT. Amino acids: CASSQDGRGGTEAFF.

The CDR3 reads CASSTPGLANYGYTF. The CDR3 DNA is TGTGCCAGCAGCACGCCGGGTTTAGCTAACTATGGCTACACCTTC. J is TRBJ1-2 and V is TRBV5-4; the D is unclear. This CDR3 region has 15 residues. Trimming left V 4 bases short and J 0 bases short, with 13 bases between. The germline V gene encodes CDR1 SGHNT and CDR2 YYREEE (reference sequence).

J is TRBJ1-1 and V is TRBV12-5; no reliable D call. The CDR3 totals 13 residues. Trimming cost V 3 bases and J 0 bases, with 5 bases left between them. Per the germline V gene, CDR1 is LGHNT and CDR2 is FRNRAP. DNA for the CDR3: TGTGCTAGTGGTTTATCATTGAACACTGAAGCTTTCTTT. Translated: CASGLSLNTEAFF.

This chain links TRBV5-6 with TRBJ1-1; D remains ambiguous. In germline, CDR1 is SGHDT, CDR2 YYEEEE. CDR3 length: 14 amino acids. Trimming removed 1 base from V and 3 bases from J, with 10 bases in between. The DNA for the CDR3 is TGTGCCAGCAGCTTGTACCGGAGGGACACTGAAGCTTTCTTT. Its protein is CASSLYRRDTEAFF.

As concerns this clone: The sample holds other DNA sequences that translate to the same CDR3. CDR3: CASSYGQGTYEQYF. CDR3 sequence (DNA): TGTGCCAGCAGTTACGGGCAGGGAACCTACGAGCAGTACTTC. V usage is TRBV6-5 and J usage is TRBJ2-7; possibly TRBD1 for D (5 bases). V shed 2 bases and J shed 2 bases, with 10 bases lying between them. Germline values: CDR1 MNHEY, CDR2 SVGAGI. The CDR3 length is 14 residues.

The rearrangement links TRBV6-1 to TRBJ2-1; maybe TRBD2 (5 bases). The CDR3 sequence is 13 residues long. The V end lost 11 bases, the J end lost 0 bases, and 11 bases lay between the germline ends. Germline V gene lookup returns CDR1 MNHNS and CDR2 SASEGT. This CDR3 reads CAGRTSSYNEQFF. CDR3 nucleotide sequence: TGTGCCGGCCGGACTTCCTCCTACAATGAGCAGTTCTTC.